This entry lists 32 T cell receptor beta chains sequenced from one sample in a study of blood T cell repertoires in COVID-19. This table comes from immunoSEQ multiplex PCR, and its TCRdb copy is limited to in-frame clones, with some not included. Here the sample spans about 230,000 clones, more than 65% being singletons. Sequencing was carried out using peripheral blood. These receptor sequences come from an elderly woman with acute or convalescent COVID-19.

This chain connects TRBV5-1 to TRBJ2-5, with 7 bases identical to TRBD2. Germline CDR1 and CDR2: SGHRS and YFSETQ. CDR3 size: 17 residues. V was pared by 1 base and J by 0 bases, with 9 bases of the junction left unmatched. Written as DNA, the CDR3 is TGCGCCAGCAGCTTGTTAGCGGGTTCCCCCGACCAAGAGACCCAGTACTTC. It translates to CASSLLAGSPDQETQYF.

This CDR3 is CATSRDRTSFTDTQYF. CDR3 nucleotides: TGTGCCACCAGCAGAGACCGGACTAGTTTCACAGATACGCAGTATTTT. The V gene is TRBV15, the J gene TRBJ2-3, with 7 bases that match TRBD2. J was trimmed by 2 bases and V by 0 bases; bases with no gene match: 5. CDR3 length: 16 amino acids. The germline V gene has CDR1 LNHNV and CDR2 YYDKDF (reference sequence).

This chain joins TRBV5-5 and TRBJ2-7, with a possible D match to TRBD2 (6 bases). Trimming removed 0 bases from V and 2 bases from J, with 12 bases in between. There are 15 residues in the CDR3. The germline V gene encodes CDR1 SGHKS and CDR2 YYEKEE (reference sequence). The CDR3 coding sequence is TGTGCCAGCAGCTTGGGTCGTAGCGGAACCTACGAGCAGTACTTC. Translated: CASSLGRSGTYEQYF.

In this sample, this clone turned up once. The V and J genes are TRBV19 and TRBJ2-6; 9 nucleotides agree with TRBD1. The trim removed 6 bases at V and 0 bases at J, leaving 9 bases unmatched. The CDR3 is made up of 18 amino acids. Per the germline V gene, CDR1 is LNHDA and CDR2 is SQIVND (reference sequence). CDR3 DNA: TGTGCCAGTAGGGAACCGGGACAGGGTATCTCTGGGGCCAACGTCCTGACTTTC. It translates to CASREPGQGISGANVLTF.

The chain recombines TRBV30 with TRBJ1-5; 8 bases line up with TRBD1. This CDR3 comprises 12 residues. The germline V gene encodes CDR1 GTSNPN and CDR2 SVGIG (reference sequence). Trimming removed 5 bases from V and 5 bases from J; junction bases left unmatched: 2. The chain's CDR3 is CAWGQGHQPQHF. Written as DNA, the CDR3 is TGTGCCTGGGGACAGGGCCATCAGCCCCAGCATTTT. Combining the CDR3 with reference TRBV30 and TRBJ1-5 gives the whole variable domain SQTIHQWPATLVQPVGSPLSLECTVEGTSNPNLYWYRQAAGRGLQLLFYSVGIGQISSEVPQNLSASRPQDRQFILSSKKLLLSDSGFYLCAWGQGHQPQHFGDGTRLSIL.

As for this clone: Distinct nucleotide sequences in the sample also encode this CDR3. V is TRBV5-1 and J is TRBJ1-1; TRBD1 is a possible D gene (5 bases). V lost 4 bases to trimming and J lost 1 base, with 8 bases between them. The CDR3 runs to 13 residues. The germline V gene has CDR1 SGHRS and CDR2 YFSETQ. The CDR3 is CASSPTGNTEAFF. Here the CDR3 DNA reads TGCGCCAGCAGCCCTACAGGGAACACTGAAGCTTTCTTT.

CDR3 in amino acids: CATSSPQGDTQYF. CDR3 DNA sequence: TGTGCCACCAGCAGCCCTCAGGGGGATACGCAGTATTTT. The chain uses TRBV15 and TRBJ2-3; tentatively, D is TRBD1 (6 bases). V was trimmed by 3 bases and J by 6 bases, leaving 10 bases between them. Germline-derived CDR1 and CDR2 are LNHNV and YYDKDF (reference sequence). The CDR3 is 13 residues long.

The CDR3: CASSQGEQEQFF. The CDR3 DNA reads TGTGCCAGCAGTCAGGGGGAACAGGAGCAGTTCTTC. The chain couples TRBV3-1 (or the pseudogene TRBV3-2) to TRBJ2-1; 7 bases line up with TRBD1. Per germline, CDR1 LGHDT and CDR2 YNNKEL (reference sequence). This CDR3 spans 12 amino acids. Trimming cost V 6 bases and J 10 bases; bases outside gene matches: 6.

The CDR3 protein is CASSVGQGQRAFF. The CDR3 nucleotides are TGTGCCAGCAGCGTAGGACAGGGTCAACGAGCTTTCTTT. The gene calls are TRBV9 and TRBJ1-1, with 7 bases matching TRBD1. Germline CDR1 and CDR2: SGDLS and YYNGEE. This CDR3 has 13 amino acids. J lost 10 bases, V lost 0 bases, and 6 bases had no gene match.

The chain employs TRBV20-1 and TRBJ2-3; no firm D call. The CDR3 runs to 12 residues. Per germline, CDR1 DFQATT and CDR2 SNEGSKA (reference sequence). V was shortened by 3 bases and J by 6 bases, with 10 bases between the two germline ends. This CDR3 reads CSASKIVDTQYF. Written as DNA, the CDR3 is TGCAGTGCTAGTAAGATAGTGGATACGCAGTATTTT.

For the CDR3, the DNA is TGCGCCAGCAGCTTTTCAGCGGGGGGGCGAGAGACCCAGTACTTC. This gives the protein CASSFSAGGRETQYF. The chain has TRBV5-1 and TRBJ2-5, with TRBD2 matching 10 bases. V lost 2 bases, J lost 4 bases, and 5 bases stayed unmatched. The CDR3 is 15 amino acids. CDR1 is SGHRS and CDR2 is YFSETQ in the germline V gene.

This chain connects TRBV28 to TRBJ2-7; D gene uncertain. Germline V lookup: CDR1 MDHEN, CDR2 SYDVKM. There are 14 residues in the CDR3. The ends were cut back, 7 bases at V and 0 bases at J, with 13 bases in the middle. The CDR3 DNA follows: TGTGCCAGCACCCCCGTGGGCTTCTCCTACGAGCAGTACTTC. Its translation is CASTPVGFSYEQYF. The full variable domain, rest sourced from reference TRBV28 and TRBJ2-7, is DVKVTQSSRYLVKRTGEKVFLECVQDMDHENMFWYRQDPGLGLRLIYFSYDVKMKEKGDIPEGYSVSREKKERFSLILESASTNQTSMYLCASTPVGFSYEQYFGPGTRLTVT.

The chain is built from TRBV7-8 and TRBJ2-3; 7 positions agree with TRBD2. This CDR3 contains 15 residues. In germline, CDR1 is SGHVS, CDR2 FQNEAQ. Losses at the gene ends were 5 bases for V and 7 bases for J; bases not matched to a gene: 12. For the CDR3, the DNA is TGTGCCAGCAGCCAATCGAGTGGGACTAAGTATACGCAGTATTTT. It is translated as CASSQSSGTKYTQYF.

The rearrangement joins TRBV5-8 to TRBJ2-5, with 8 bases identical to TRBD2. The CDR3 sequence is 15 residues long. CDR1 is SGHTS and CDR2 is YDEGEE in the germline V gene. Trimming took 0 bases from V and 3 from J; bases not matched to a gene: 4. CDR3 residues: CASSLGLAGKETQYF. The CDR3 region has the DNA TGTGCCAGCAGCTTGGGGCTAGCGGGCAAAGAGACCCAGTACTTC.

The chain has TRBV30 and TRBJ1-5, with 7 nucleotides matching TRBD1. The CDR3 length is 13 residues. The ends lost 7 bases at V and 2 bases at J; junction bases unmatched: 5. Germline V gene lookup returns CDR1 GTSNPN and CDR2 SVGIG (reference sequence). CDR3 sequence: CAYGQAGNQPQHF. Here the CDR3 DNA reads TGTGCCTACGGACAGGCGGGCAATCAGCCCCAGCATTTT.

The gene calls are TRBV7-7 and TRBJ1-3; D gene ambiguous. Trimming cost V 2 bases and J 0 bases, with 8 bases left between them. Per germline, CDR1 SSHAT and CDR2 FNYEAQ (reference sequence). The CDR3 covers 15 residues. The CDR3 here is CASSLSGSSGNTIYF. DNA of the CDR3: TGTGCCAGCAGCTTATCAGGCAGCTCTGGAAACACCATATATTTT.

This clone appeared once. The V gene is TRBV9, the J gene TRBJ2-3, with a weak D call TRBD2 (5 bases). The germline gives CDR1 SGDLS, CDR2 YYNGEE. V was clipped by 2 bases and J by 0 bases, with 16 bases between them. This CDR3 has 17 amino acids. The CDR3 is CASSVASLGPSTDTQYF. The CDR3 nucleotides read TGTGCCAGCAGCGTGGCTAGCCTAGGACCTAGCACAGATACGCAGTATTTT. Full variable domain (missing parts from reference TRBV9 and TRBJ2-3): DSGVTQTPKHLITATGQRVTLRCSPRSGDLSVYWYQQSLDQGLQFLIQYYNGEERAKGNILERFSAQQFPDLHSELNLSSLELGDSALYFCASSVASLGPSTDTQYFGPGTRLTVL.

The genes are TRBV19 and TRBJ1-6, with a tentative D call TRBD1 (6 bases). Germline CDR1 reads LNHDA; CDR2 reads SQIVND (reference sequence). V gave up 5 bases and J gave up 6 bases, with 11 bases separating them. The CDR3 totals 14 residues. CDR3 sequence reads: CASSSQGGNSPLHF. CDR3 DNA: TGTGCCAGTAGTTCACAGGGTGGTAATTCACCCCTCCACTTT.

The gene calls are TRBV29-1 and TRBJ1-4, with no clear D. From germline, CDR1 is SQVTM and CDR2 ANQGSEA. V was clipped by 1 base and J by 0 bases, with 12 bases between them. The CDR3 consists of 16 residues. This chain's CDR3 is CSVEGEGLTTNEKLFF. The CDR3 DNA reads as TGCAGCGTTGAAGGGGAGGGTTTAACAACTAATGAAAAACTGTTTTTT.

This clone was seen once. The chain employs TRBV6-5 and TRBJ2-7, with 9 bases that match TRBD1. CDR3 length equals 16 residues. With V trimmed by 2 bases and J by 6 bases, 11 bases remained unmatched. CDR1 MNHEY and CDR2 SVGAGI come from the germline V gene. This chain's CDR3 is CASSYAFPGTGPEQYF. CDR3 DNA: TGTGCCAGCAGTTACGCCTTTCCCGGGACAGGGCCCGAGCAGTACTTC.

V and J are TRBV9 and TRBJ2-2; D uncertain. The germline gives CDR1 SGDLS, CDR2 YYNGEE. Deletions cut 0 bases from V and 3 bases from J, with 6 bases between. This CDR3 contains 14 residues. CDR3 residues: CASSVATDTGELFF. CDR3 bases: TGTGCCAGCAGCGTAGCTACGGACACCGGGGAGCTGTTTTTT.

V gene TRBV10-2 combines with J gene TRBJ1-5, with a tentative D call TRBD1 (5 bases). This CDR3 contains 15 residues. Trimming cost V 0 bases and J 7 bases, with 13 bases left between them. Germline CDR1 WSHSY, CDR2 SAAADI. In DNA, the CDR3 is TGCGCCAGCAGTGAGTCCCAGGGTTCTAACCAGCCCCAGCATTTT. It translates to CASSESQGSNQPQHF.

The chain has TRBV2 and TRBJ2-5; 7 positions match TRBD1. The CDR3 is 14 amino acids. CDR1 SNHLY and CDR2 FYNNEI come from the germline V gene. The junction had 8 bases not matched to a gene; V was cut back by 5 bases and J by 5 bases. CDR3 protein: CASSLSTGDETQYF. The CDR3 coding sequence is TGTGCCAGCAGTTTGAGCACAGGGGACGAGACCCAGTACTTC.

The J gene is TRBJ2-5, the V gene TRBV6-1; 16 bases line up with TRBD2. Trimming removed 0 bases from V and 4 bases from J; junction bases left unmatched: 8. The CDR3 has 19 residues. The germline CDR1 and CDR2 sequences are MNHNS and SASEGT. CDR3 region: CASSEAVVGLAGGRETQYF. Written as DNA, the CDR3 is TGTGCCAGCAGTGAAGCGGTAGTGGGACTAGCGGGGGGGAGAGAGACCCAGTACTTC.

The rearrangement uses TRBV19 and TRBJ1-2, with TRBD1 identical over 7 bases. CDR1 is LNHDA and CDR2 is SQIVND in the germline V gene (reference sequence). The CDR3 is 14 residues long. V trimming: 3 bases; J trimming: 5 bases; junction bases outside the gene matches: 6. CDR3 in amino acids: CASSIRGTEYGYTF. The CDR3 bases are TGTGCCAGTAGTATTCGCGGGACAGAGTATGGCTACACCTTC.

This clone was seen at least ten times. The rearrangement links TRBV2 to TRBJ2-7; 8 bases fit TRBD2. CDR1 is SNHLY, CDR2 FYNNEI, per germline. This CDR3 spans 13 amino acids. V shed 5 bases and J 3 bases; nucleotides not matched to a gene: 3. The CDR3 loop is CASSQREGYEQYF. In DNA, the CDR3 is TGTGCCAGCAGTCAACGGGAGGGCTACGAGCAGTACTTC.

The CDR3: CASQMGGRRETQYF. The DNA for the CDR3 is TGTGCCAGCCAAATGGGGGGTCGGAGGGAGACCCAGTACTTC. The rearrangement uses TRBV7-2 and TRBJ2-5; the D gene is possibly TRBD2 (6 bases). Trimming took 8 bases from V and 5 from J, leaving 18 bases between them. This CDR3 spans 14 amino acids. Germline assignment: CDR1 SGHTA and CDR2 FQGNSA.

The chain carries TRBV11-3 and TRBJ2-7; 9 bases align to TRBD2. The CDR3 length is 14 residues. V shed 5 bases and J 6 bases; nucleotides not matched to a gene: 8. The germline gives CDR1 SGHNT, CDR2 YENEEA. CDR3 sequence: CASSPGLAGCEQYF. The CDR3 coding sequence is TGTGCCAGCAGCCCGGGACTAGCTGGCTGCGAGCAGTACTTC.

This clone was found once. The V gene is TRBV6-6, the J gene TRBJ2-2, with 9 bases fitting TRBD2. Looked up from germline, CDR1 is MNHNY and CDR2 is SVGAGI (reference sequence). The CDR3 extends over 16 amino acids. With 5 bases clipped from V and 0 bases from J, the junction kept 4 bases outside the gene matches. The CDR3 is CASSLSGGSNTGELFF. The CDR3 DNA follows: TGTGCCAGCAGTCTTAGCGGGGGCTCGAACACCGGGGAGCTGTTTTTT.

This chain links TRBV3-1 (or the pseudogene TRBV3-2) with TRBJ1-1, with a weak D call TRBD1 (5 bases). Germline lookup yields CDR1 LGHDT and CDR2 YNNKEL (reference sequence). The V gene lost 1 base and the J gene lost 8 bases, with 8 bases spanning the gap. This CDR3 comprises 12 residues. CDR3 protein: CASSQGTREAFF. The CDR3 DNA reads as TGTGCCAGCAGCCAAGGGACAAGAGAAGCTTTCTTT.

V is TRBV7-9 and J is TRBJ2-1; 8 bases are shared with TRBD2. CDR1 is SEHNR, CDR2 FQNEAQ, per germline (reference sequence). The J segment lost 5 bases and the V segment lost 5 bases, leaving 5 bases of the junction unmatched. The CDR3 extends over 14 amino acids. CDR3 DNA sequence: TGTGCCAGCAGCCGGGCACTAGCGGACAATGAGCAGTTCTTC. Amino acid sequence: CASSRALADNEQFF.

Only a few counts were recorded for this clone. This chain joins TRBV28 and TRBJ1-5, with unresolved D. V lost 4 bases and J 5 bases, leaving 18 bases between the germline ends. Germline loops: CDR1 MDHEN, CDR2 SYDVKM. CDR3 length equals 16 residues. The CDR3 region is CASSSPRRQNYQPQHF. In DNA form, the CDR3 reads TGTGCCAGCAGTTCCCCGAGGCGGCAGAACTATCAGCCCCAGCATTTT.